This T cell receptor beta chain was sequenced in a study of T cells in Graves' hyperthyroidism and ophthalmopathy. Patients having uncontrolled infection, another autoimmune disease, pregnancy or lactation were not included. Germline assignment: CDR1 LNHDA and CDR2 SQIVND (reference sequence). The CDR3 loop spans 13 amino acids. Trimming pared 7 bases from V and 2 bases from J, leaving 9 bases between. RNA transcripts gave rise to amplified TCR beta CDR3 regions. Researchers ran a first-round RT-PCR on the TCR CDR3 using the HTBI primer set. Using its own MiXCR run on the multiplex PCR reads, TCRdb lists one record per CDR3 protein. This sample has 730,000 or so distinct CDR3 sequences, with approximately 18% found just once.

This receptor was taken from a woman between 45 and 65 years old with Graves' hyperthyroidism that later progressed to Graves' ophthalmopathy. The rearrangement joins TRBV19 to TRBJ1-5, with D hard to call. The sequenced sample consisted of blood. CDR3 nucleotides: TGTGCCAGTACCCTGAGTCGCAATCAGCCCCAGCATTTT. Residues: CASTLSRNQPQHF.